This TCR beta chain emerged from a study of blood T cell repertoires in COVID-19. Under the authors' procedure: Amplification of reference gene primers provided the estimated nucleated cell counts. The assay was immunoSEQ multiplex PCR, and TCRdb's table has in-frame clones only and misses some. D and trimming were read from the DNA, whereas the V and J calls and clone size are those reported in that table. In the table there are 200,000 to 250,000 clones, about four fifths of which are singletons. Germline V gene lookup returns CDR1 SGHTA and CDR2 FQGNSA. The V segment lost 5 bases and the J segment 8 bases; nucleotides outside the gene matches: 12. The CDR3 extends over 15 amino acids.

The chain joins TRBV7-2 to TRBJ2-1; TRBD2 agrees at 7 bases. The specimen was PBMCs or T cells enriched from blood (not recorded which). This clonotype was sampled from a woman aged 55-75 years who had recovered from COVID-19. The CDR3 DNA sequence: TGTGCCAGCAGCGTAACGACTAGCATGGTAGATGAGCAGTTCTTC. Protein: CASSVTTSMVDEQFF.